The 21 T cell receptor beta chains reported below all come from one sample, sequenced in a study of blood T cells in healthy people across ages. Primed by a sample-barcoded 5' primer and a J-beta primer mix, a second PCR proceeded for roughly 7 to 11 cycles. TCRdb reanalysed the 5' RACE reads using MiXCR and keeps one entry per CDR3 protein. This sample has 1.5 million to 1.9 million distinct CDR3 sequences, with 42% found just once. Sequencing input: blood. The receptors derive from a woman between 18 and 29 years old in good health.

This clonotype was counted only a few times. The chain is built from TRBV11-3 and TRBJ1-1; D ambiguous. Trimming stripped 0 bases from V and 3 bases from J, with 8 bases between. The CDR3 length is 14 residues. CDR1 and CDR2 from the germline V gene are SGHNT and YENEEA. The CDR3 spells CASSLEGVDTEAFF. Written as DNA, the CDR3 is TGTGCCAGCAGCTTAGAGGGAGTGGACACTGAAGCTTTCTTT.

The chain is built from TRBV6-5 and TRBJ2-1; tentatively, D is TRBD2 (5 bases). V lost 5 bases, J lost 5 bases, and 13 bases lay in between. The CDR3 contains 14 residues. Germline CDR1 reads MNHEY; CDR2 reads SVGAGI. The CDR3 DNA sequence: TGTGCCAGCAGTCTTAGCGTATACAACAATGAGCAGTTCTTC. It translates to CASSLSVYNNEQFF.

In this sample, this clonotype turned up a few times. V is TRBV12-3 or TRBV12-4 and J is TRBJ1-5, with 7 nucleotides matching TRBD1. CDR3 size: 15 residues. V shed 6 bases, J shed 0 bases, and the junction held 5 bases outside the gene matches. The CDR3 protein is CASRGTAYSNQPQHF. DNA for the CDR3: TGTGCCAGCAGGGGGACAGCTTATAGCAATCAGCCCCAGCATTTT.

This rearrangement joins TRBV20-1 to TRBJ1-5; D is undetermined. The CDR3 covers 13 residues. The germline V gene has CDR1 DFQATT and CDR2 SNEGSKA (reference sequence). V shed 5 bases and J shed 1 base, with 9 bases lying between them. CDR3: CSARQASNQPQHF. In DNA form, the CDR3 reads TGCAGTGCTCGCCAGGCAAGCAATCAGCCCCAGCATTTT.

The chain uses TRBV20-1 and TRBJ2-3, with D maybe TRBD2 (6 bases). This CDR3 is built from 14 residues. Germline V gene lookup returns CDR1 DFQATT and CDR2 SNEGSKA (reference sequence). CDR3 sequence (DNA): TGCAGCGCACAACGAGGGACTAGCACAGATACGCAGTATTTT. Translating gives CSAQRGTSTDTQYF.

In this sample, this clonotype turned up once. The CDR3 region is CASSLFRGDTGELFF. The CDR3 region has the DNA TGTGCCAGCAGCTTATTCAGGGGTGACACCGGGGAGCTGTTTTTT. V is TRBV7-2 and J is TRBJ2-2; D may be TRBD1 (6 bases). The length of the CDR3 is 15 residues. V gave up 2 bases and J gave up 3 bases, with 10 bases separating them. The germline V gene has CDR1 SGHTA and CDR2 FQGNSA.

In its sample, this clonotype was seen a few times. The chain carries TRBV5-1 and TRBJ2-7; D possibly matches TRBD1 or TRBD2 (5 bases each). Germline CDR1 reads SGHRS; CDR2 reads YFSETQ. Trimming shortened V by 3 bases and J by 9 bases, and 19 bases separated the two germline ends. The CDR3 spans 14 residues. CDR3 loop: CASSSARGTEGQYF. The CDR3 DNA sequence: TGCGCCAGCAGCTCGGCTCGGGGCACGGAAGGGCAGTACTTC.

This chain links TRBV3-1 with TRBJ2-5, with 7 bases identical to TRBD2. Germline V gene lookup returns CDR1 LGHDT and CDR2 YNNKEL (reference sequence). The trim removed 4 bases at V and 5 bases at J, leaving 10 bases unmatched. There are 15 residues in the CDR3. CDR3 nucleotides: TGTGCCAGCAGCCTAACGCGGGGGAGTGGTGAGACCCAGTACTTC. This translates into CASSLTRGSGETQYF.

The table lists this clonotype with a few counts. The chain recombines TRBV12-3 or TRBV12-4 with TRBJ2-7; TRBD1 aligns across 7 bases. The CDR3 is 13 amino acids. The V segment lost 10 bases and the J segment 1 base; nucleotides outside the gene matches: 7. Written as DNA, the CDR3 is TGTGCCACCCAGGACAGGTGGTCCTACGAGCAGTACTTC. Encoded protein: CATQDRWSYEQYF.

V usage is TRBV27 and J usage is TRBJ2-7, with unresolved D. This CDR3 contains 15 residues. With 3 bases removed from V and 0 bases from J, the gap between germline ends came to 12 bases. The germline V gene has CDR1 MNHEY and CDR2 SMNVEV (reference sequence). The CDR3 spells CASSFRSGFSYEQYF. The CDR3 DNA reads as TGTGCCAGCAGTTTCCGGTCGGGCTTCTCCTACGAGCAGTACTTC.

This clonotype was seen a few times. The gene calls are TRBV11-2 and TRBJ1-2; unclear D gene. The germline CDR1 and CDR2 sequences are SGHAT and FQNNGV. This CDR3 region has 13 residues. Trimming took 0 bases from V and 13 from J, leaving 15 bases between them. CDR3 loop: CASSLDGESPPTF. The CDR3 region has the DNA TGTGCCAGCAGCTTAGATGGGGAGAGTCCGCCCACCTTC.

This chain links TRBV7-9 with TRBJ2-7, with D possibly matching TRBD1 (5 bases). Between the trimmed V and J ends, which lost 0 bases and 5 bases, there was a span of 11 bases. This CDR3 contains 14 residues. Germline CDR1 reads SEHNR; CDR2 reads FQNEAQ (reference sequence). This chain's CDR3 is CASSLAAGWNEQYF. The CDR3 nucleotides are TGTGCCAGCAGCTTAGCGGCAGGGTGGAACGAGCAGTACTTC. The complete variable domain, with remaining parts taken from reference TRBV7-9 and TRBJ2-7, reads DTGVSQNPRHKITKRGQNVTFRCDPISEHNRLYWYRQTLGQGPEFLTYFQNEAQLEKSRLLSDRFSAERPKGSFSTLEIQRTEQGDSAMYLCASSLAAGWNEQYFGPGTRLTVT.

The gene calls are TRBV9 and TRBJ2-7; 7 bases are a match to TRBD1. The CDR3 covers 15 residues. The V gene end was trimmed by 3 bases and the J gene end by 4 bases; junction bases not matched to a gene: 10. Per the germline V gene, CDR1 is SGDLS and CDR2 is YYNGEE. CDR3 in DNA: TGTGCCAGCAGCGGCGCCGGGACAGCGACTTACGAGCAGTACTTC. Translation: CASSGAGTATYEQYF.

The chain couples TRBV4-3 to TRBJ2-7; 8 nucleotides match TRBD2. Per the germline V gene, CDR1 is LGHNA and CDR2 is YSLEER. The CDR3 runs to 12 residues. Trimming took 10 bases from V and 2 from J; bases not matched to a gene: 4. CDR3 sequence: CANVRGAYEQYF. CDR3 DNA sequence: TGCGCCAATGTGCGGGGGGCCTACGAGCAGTACTTC.

The chain uses TRBV20-1 and TRBJ1-2; D is unresolved. The CDR3 is 13 amino acids. V lost 0 bases and J 11 bases, leaving 16 bases between the germline ends. The V gene's germline CDR1 is DFQATT and CDR2 SNEGSKA (reference sequence). The CDR3 sequence is CSARDQEFESYTF. In DNA form, the CDR3 reads TGCAGTGCTAGAGATCAGGAGTTTGAAAGTTACACCTTC.

This clonotype was seen repeatedly, ten times or more. The chain combines TRBV6-5 with TRBJ2-7; the D is unclear. This CDR3 comprises 11 residues. Germline values: CDR1 MNHEY, CDR2 SVGAGI. The V gene lost 5 bases and the J gene lost 3 bases, with 5 bases spanning the gap. The chain's CDR3 is CASSNYYEQYF. CDR3 coding DNA: TGTGCCAGCAGTAACTACTACGAGCAGTACTTC.

The V gene is TRBV29-1, the J gene TRBJ1-1, with D maybe TRBD1 (5 bases). The V gene lost 4 bases and the J gene lost 0 bases, with 15 bases spanning the gap. Germline lookup yields CDR1 SQVTM and CDR2 ANQGSEA. This CDR3 spans 15 amino acids. CDR3 DNA: TGCAGCGTTGTTGTTCCGGGACTGATGAACACTGAAGCTTTCTTT. It codes for CSVVVPGLMNTEAFF.

This chain links TRBV7-2 with TRBJ2-1; tentatively, D is TRBD2 (7 bases). Trimming stripped 2 bases from V and 6 bases from J, with 11 bases between. The CDR3 is 14 amino acids. CDR1 is SGHTA, CDR2 FQGNSA, per germline. Here the CDR3 reads CASSLNAGANEQFF. The CDR3 bases are TGTGCCAGCAGCTTAAACGCGGGGGCCAATGAGCAGTTCTTC.

In its sample, this clonotype was seen a few times. The J gene is TRBJ2-1, the V gene TRBV4-2; the match to TRBD2 covers 7 bases. Trimming cost V 0 bases and J 4 bases; bases outside gene matches: 6. This CDR3 comprises 16 residues. Germline CDR1 LGHNA, CDR2 YNFKEQ. The CDR3 DNA follows: TGTGCCAGCAGCCAAGATCTCGGCGGGGGATACAATGAGCAGTTCTTC. It specifies CASSQDLGGGYNEQFF.

CDR3: CSVEPLQGQETQYF. In DNA form, the CDR3 reads TGCAGCGTTGAGCCGTTACAGGGGCAAGAGACCCAGTACTTC. V and J are TRBV29-1 and TRBJ2-5; 7 bases align to TRBD1. The CDR3 spans 14 residues. V lost 3 bases to trimming and J lost 2 bases; unmatched junction nucleotides: 6. The germline V gene encodes CDR1 SQVTM and CDR2 ANQGSEA.

This clonotype has only a few counts. J is TRBJ2-1 and V is TRBV6-5; TRBD2 is a possible D gene (5 bases). The V and J ends lost 7 bases and 4 bases respectively, with 20 bases between them. There are 16 residues in the CDR3. The germline V gene has CDR1 MNHEY and CDR2 SVGAGI. The CDR3 here is CASTPKARTAYNEQFF. Written as DNA, the CDR3 is TGTGCCAGCACCCCCAAAGCCCGGACTGCGTACAATGAGCAGTTCTTC.